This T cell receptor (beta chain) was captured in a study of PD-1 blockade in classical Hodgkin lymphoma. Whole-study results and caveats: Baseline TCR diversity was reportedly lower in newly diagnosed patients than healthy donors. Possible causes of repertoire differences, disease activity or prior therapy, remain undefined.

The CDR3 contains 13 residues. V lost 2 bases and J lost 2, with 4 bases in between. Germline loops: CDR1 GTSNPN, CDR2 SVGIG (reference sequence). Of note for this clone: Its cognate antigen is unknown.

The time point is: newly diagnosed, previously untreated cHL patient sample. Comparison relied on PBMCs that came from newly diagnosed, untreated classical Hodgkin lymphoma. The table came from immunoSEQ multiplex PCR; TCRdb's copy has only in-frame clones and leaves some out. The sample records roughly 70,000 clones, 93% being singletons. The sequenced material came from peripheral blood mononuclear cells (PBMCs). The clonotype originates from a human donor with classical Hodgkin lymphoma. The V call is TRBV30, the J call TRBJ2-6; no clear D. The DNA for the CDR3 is TGTGCCTGGAGTAGGGCTGGGGCCAACGTCCTGACTTTC. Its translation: CAWSRAGANVLTF.